These T cell receptor beta chains were read from a single sample in a study of blood T cell repertoires in COVID-19. Here immunoSEQ multiplex PCR was the method, and the copy in TCRdb shows in-frame clones only, minus some. This sample has fewer than 400,000 clones; 85% occur once, and the top ten carry under 2%. The sequencing sample was made of PBMCs or T cells enriched from blood (not recorded which). All receptors come from a woman between 25 and 40 years old who had been exposed to COVID-19. CDR3s include the opening cysteine and the closing phenylalanine or tryptophan. Fields, in order: V gene, J gene, clone size, D gene, CDR3 DNA, CDR3 protein. D genes are given only for firm matches. Only part of the rows carry a size: once, few, many, or a class if the clone is expanded.

TRBV27	TRBJ2-3	.	TRBD2	TGTGCCAGCAGTTCTCCCCAGCGGGGGGGAAGCACAGATACGCAGTATTTT	CASSSPQRGGSTDTQYF
TRBV29-1	TRBJ1-3	.	TRBD1	TGCAGCGTTGAAGACGGGACAGATGGAAACACCATATATTTT	CSVEDGTDGNTIYF
TRBV3-1/TRBV3-2	TRBJ1-5	.	.	TGTGCCAGCAGCCAAGCGCAGGGCTACAATCAGCCCCAGCATTTT	CASSQAQGYNQPQHF
TRBV9	TRBJ1-6	.	.	TGTGCCAGCAGCGTAGATCCCGGACGGGGAAATTCACCCCTCCACTTT	CASSVDPGRGNSPLHF
TRBV12-3/TRBV12-4	TRBJ1-2	once	.	TGTGCCAGCAGTCCAGGACATAACTATGGCTACACCTTC	CASSPGHNYGYTF
TRBV7-2	TRBJ1-1	.	.	TGTGCCAGCAGCCCCCAAGAAGGGACAGAAGCTTTCTTT	CASSPQEGTEAFF
TRBV11-2	TRBJ1-2	.	TRBD1	TGTGCCAGCAGCCCGTCGGACAGGGGCTATGGCTACACCTTC	CASSPSDRGYGYTF
TRBV7-2	TRBJ2-1	once	.	TGTGCCAGCAGCTTGTTCGACATGTCCCACAATGAGCAGTTCTTC	CASSLFDMSHNEQFF
TRBV11-2	TRBJ1-1	.	.	TGTGCCAGCAGCTTGCAGGTGAACACTGAAGCTTTCTTT	CASSLQVNTEAFF
TRBV5-6	TRBJ1-5	.	.	TGTGCCAGCAGCCCGTGGGCACAAAATCAGCCCCAGCATTTT	CASSPWAQNQPQHF
TRBV6-5	TRBJ1-1	.	.	TGTGCCAGCAGTTCCACCTGGACAGCCTTGAACACTGAAGCTTTCTTT	CASSSTWTALNTEAFF
TRBV14	TRBJ1-6	.	.	TGTGCCAGCAGCGCCAGGGATTATAATTCACCCCTCCACTTT	CASSARDYNSPLHF
TRBV4-3	TRBJ1-5	once	TRBD1	TGCGCCAGCAGCCAAGGTAGGGGGACAGATTATAGCAATCAGCCCCAGCATTTT	CASSQGRGTDYSNQPQHF
TRBV27	TRBJ2-2	.	.	TGTGCCAGCAGTTTAATGGGAGTCGGGGAGCTGTTTTTT	CASSLMGVGELFF
TRBV2	TRBJ2-7	once	TRBD2	TGTGCCAGCATCGCGGGGGGCGGATCTACCTACGAGCAGTACTTC	CASIAGGGSTYEQYF
TRBV10-3	TRBJ1-1	.	TRBD1	TGTGCCATCAGTGCTGGGACAGGGGATTGGTGGGCTTTCTTT	CAISAGTGDWWAFF
TRBV19	TRBJ2-3	once	.	TGTGCCAGTAGTATGGGGTCCTACGGGGGAGATACGCAGTATTTT	CASSMGSYGGDTQYF
TRBV30	TRBJ2-1	.	TRBD2	TGTGCCTGGAGCGCTGGACTAGCTGATGAGCAGTTCTTC	CAWSAGLADEQFF
TRBV19	TRBJ2-7	.	.	TGTGCCAGTAGTATAGAAGGGGGTTTCTACGAGCAGTACTTC	CASSIEGGFYEQYF
TRBV7-9	TRBJ1-4	.	.	TGTGCCAGCAGCTTCCGGTCCCCGGAGGAGAAACTGTTTTTT	CASSFRSPEEKLFF
TRBV28	TRBJ2-2	.	TRBD1	TGTGCCAGCAGTTCCTACCCGGGACAGGGGGCGAACACCGGGGAGCTGTTTTTT	CASSSYPGQGANTGELFF
TRBV5-1	TRBJ2-3	.	.	TGCGCCAGCAGCCAGAGAGTTTCAGGAACGCCTAGCACAGATACGCAGTATTTT	CASSQRVSGTPSTDTQYF